The 21 T cell receptor beta chains below were found in one sample sequenced in a study of blood T cell repertoires in COVID-19. Assay used: immunoSEQ multiplex PCR; TCRdb lists only in-frame clones, some missing. The profile shows roughly 160,000 clones, about 80% of them singletons. The sequenced sample consisted of PBMCs or T cells enriched from blood (not recorded which). All receptors come from a woman aged 70 to 79 in a cohort exposed to, infected with or recovered from COVID-19 (not recorded which).

The chain links TRBV4-3 to TRBJ1-1; TRBD1 is a possible D gene (6 bases). The V end was cut by 2 bases, the J end by 4 bases, with 11 bases between. This CDR3 has 14 amino acids. The V gene's germline CDR1 is LGHNA and CDR2 YSLEER. The CDR3 protein is CASSQQNRVTEAFF. The CDR3 DNA follows: TGCGCCAGCAGCCAACAGAACAGGGTCACTGAAGCTTTCTTT.

V usage is TRBV5-1 and J usage is TRBJ1-2; 9 nucleotides align to TRBD1. J lost 6 bases, V lost 4 bases, and 4 bases had no gene match. CDR3 size: 13 residues. Germline lookup yields CDR1 SGHRS and CDR2 YFSETQ. The CDR3 DNA sequence: TGCGCCAGCAGCGCGGGACAGGGAGATGGCTACACCTTC. It is translated as CASSAGQGDGYTF.

The chain joins TRBV9 to TRBJ1-3, with D maybe TRBD1 (5 bases). Looked up from germline, CDR1 is SGDLS and CDR2 is YYNGEE. Trimming removed 0 bases at V and 0 bases at J, with 7 bases between. This CDR3 is built from 15 residues. CDR3 protein: CASSVDRYSGNTIYF. CDR3 coding DNA: TGTGCCAGCAGCGTAGACAGGTACTCTGGAAACACCATATATTTT.

The V and J genes are TRBV12-3 or TRBV12-4 and TRBJ1-2; 7 bases align to TRBD1. V trimming: 7 bases; J trimming: 2 bases; junction bases outside the gene matches: 4. This CDR3 is 13 amino acids long. CDR3 in DNA: TGTGCCAGCAACCCGGGACAGAACTATGGCTACACCTTC. This sequence encodes CASNPGQNYGYTF.

J is TRBJ1-1 and V is TRBV27, with a possible D match to TRBD1 (5 bases). V was trimmed by 5 bases and J by 5 bases, leaving 18 bases between them. Germline CDR1 is MNHEY and CDR2 is SMNVEV (reference sequence). This CDR3 is 15 amino acids long. The CDR3 nucleotides are TGTGCCAGCAGTCCTCAGTGGCAGGGTAGGACTGAAGCTTTCTTT. Its protein product is CASSPQWQGRTEAFF.

The chain employs TRBV28 and TRBJ2-5; 8 bases match TRBD1. The germline V gene encodes CDR1 MDHEN and CDR2 SYDVKM. The CDR3 consists of 13 residues. V trimming: 10 bases; J trimming: 5 bases; junction bases outside the gene matches: 9. In DNA form, the CDR3 reads TGTGCCACGCGGGACAGGACGCTTGAGACCCAGTACTTC. Translation: CATRDRTLETQYF.

The CDR3 loop is CASSFAGQHYGYTF. CDR3 coding DNA: TGCGCCAGCAGCTTCGCGGGACAGCACTATGGCTACACCTTC. V gene TRBV5-1 combines with J gene TRBJ1-2, with 7 bases that match TRBD1. CDR1 is SGHRS and CDR2 is YFSETQ in the germline V gene. The length of the CDR3 is 14 residues. Germline trimming cut 2 bases from V and 3 bases from J; bases unmatched to any gene: 4.

This rearrangement joins TRBV29-1 to TRBJ2-5, with a tentative D call TRBD2 (6 bases). CDR1 and CDR2 from the germline V gene are SQVTM and ANQGSEA. The CDR3 is 12 residues long. V was cut by 2 bases and J by 5 bases, with 9 bases left in between. The CDR3 DNA is TGCAGCGTTGAAAACGCGGGGGAGACCCAGTACTTC. Translation gives CSVENAGETQYF.

V usage is TRBV7-2 and J usage is TRBJ1-3, with 11 bases fitting TRBD1. CDR3 length equals 18 residues. Per the germline V gene, CDR1 is SGHTA and CDR2 is FQGNSA. With 5 bases clipped from V and 1 base from J, the junction kept 10 bases outside the gene matches. CDR3 residues: CASSPARGTGGSGNTIYF. CDR3 nucleotide sequence: TGTGCCAGCAGCCCCGCCAGGGGGACAGGGGGTTCTGGAAACACCATATATTTT.

The DNA of the CDR3 is TGTGCCATCAGCGACAGTAGCTCCTACAATGAGCAGTTCTTC. It specifies CAISDSSSYNEQFF. The chain combines TRBV10-3 with TRBJ2-1; TRBD1 is a possible D gene (5 bases). CDR3 length equals 14 residues. The germline gives CDR1 ENHRY, CDR2 SYGVKD. V was shortened by 6 bases and J by 0 bases, with 9 bases between the two germline ends.

The chain is built from TRBV5-4 and TRBJ1-2, with unresolved D. Trimming pared 0 bases from V and 2 bases from J, leaving 11 bases between. Germline CDR1 is SGHNT and CDR2 is YYREEE (reference sequence). This CDR3 has 15 amino acids. CDR3 coding DNA: TGTGCCAGCAGCTTGGCCCCGACTCCGAACTATGGCTACACCTTC. Amino acids: CASSLAPTPNYGYTF.

The chain has TRBV5-4 and TRBJ1-2, with D perhaps matching TRBD1 (6 bases). V lost 3 bases and J 4 bases, leaving 16 bases between the germline ends. Germline CDR1 and CDR2: SGHNT and YYREEE (reference sequence). The CDR3 consists of 15 residues. The CDR3 region is CASSSASGALYGYTF. Written as DNA, the CDR3 is TGTGCCAGCAGCTCAGCTTCAGGGGCCCTCTATGGCTACACCTTC.

As for this clone: Within the sample, other DNA sequences also encode this same CDR3. The rearrangement uses TRBV14 and TRBJ2-1; the D gene is possibly TRBD1 (5 bases). The germline gives CDR1 SGHDN, CDR2 FVKESK. V was cut by 2 bases and J by 4 bases, with 9 bases left in between. The CDR3 extends over 14 amino acids. CDR3 residues: CASSQSSGYNEQFF. CDR3 sequence (DNA): TGTGCCAGCAGCCAAAGCTCAGGGTACAATGAGCAGTTCTTC.

The chain couples TRBV5-4 to TRBJ1-3, with D possibly being TRBD1 (6 bases). The CDR3 has 14 residues. V shed 3 bases and J shed 4 bases, with 11 bases lying between them. Per germline, CDR1 SGHNT and CDR2 YYREEE (reference sequence). CDR3 sequence: CASSSGARGNTIYF. As DNA, the CDR3 is TGTGCCAGCAGCTCAGGGGCGCGGGGAAACACCATATATTTT.

This rearrangement joins TRBV3-1 (or the pseudogene TRBV3-2) to TRBJ1-2, with no clear D. The CDR3 loop spans 15 amino acids. With 0 bases removed from V and 8 bases from J, the gap between germline ends came to 16 bases. CDR1 is LGHDT and CDR2 is YNNKEL in the germline V gene (reference sequence). CDR3 in amino acids: CASSQDPGRARGYTF. CDR3 nucleotides: TGTGCCAGCAGCCAAGACCCGGGGAGGGCTAGAGGCTACACCTTC.

This chain connects TRBV3-1 (or the pseudogene TRBV3-2) to TRBJ2-7, with 8 positions matching TRBD1. Germline loops: CDR1 LGHDT, CDR2 YNNKEL (reference sequence). The CDR3 has 16 residues. V trimming: 0 bases; J trimming: 1 base; junction bases outside the gene matches: 5. CDR3 sequence (DNA): TGTGCCAGCAGCCAAGAGGGGCAGGGGGCTTCCTACGAGCAGTACTTC. Its translation: CASSQEGQGASYEQYF.

The chain recombines TRBV11-3 with TRBJ2-2; 8 positions agree with TRBD2. V was pared by 1 base and J by 4 bases, with 8 bases of the junction left unmatched. Germline V gene lookup returns CDR1 SGHNT and CDR2 YENEEA. CDR3 length equals 17 residues. CDR3 DNA: TGTGCCAGCAGCTTAGGGGGGGCTAGCGGGCGCACCGGGGAGCTGTTTTTT. This encodes CASSLGGASGRTGELFF.

The V gene is TRBV15, the J gene TRBJ1-3; TRBD1 aligns across 9 bases. V lost 5 bases, J lost 1 base, and 6 bases stayed unmatched. Germline assignment: CDR1 LNHNV and CDR2 YYDKDF (reference sequence). The CDR3 is made up of 16 amino acids. CDR3: CATSPWTGASGNTIYF. The CDR3 DNA sequence: TGTGCCACCAGCCCATGGACAGGGGCTTCTGGAAACACCATATATTTT. Using reference TRBV15 and TRBJ1-3 for the parts outside the CDR3, the full variable domain is DAMVIQNPRYQVTQFGKPVTLSCSQTLNHNVMYWYQQKSSQAPKLLFHYYDKDFNNEADTPDNFQSRRPNTSFCFLDIRSPGLGDTAMYLCATSPWTGASGNTIYFGEGSWLTVV.

This clone was seen a handful of times. V usage is TRBV28 and J usage is TRBJ2-7, with D maybe TRBD1 (6 bases). The CDR3 sequence is 12 residues long. Germline CDR1 is MDHEN and CDR2 is SYDVKM. The V and J ends lost 7 bases and 1 base respectively, with 8 bases between them. Written as DNA, the CDR3 is TGTGCCAGCACAGGGGAATCCTACGAGCAGTACTTC. It is translated as CASTGESYEQYF. Together with reference TRBV28 and TRBJ2-7, the CDR3 gives the full variable domain: DVKVTQSSRYLVKRTGEKVFLECVQDMDHENMFWYRQDPGLGLRLIYFSYDVKMKEKGDIPEGYSVSREKKERFSLILESASTNQTSMYLCASTGESYEQYFGPGTRLTVT.

The chain recombines TRBV9 with TRBJ2-1; TRBD2 is a possible D gene (6 bases). Trimming removed 1 base at V and 2 bases at J, with 13 bases between. CDR3 size: 16 residues. Germline-derived CDR1 and CDR2 are SGDLS and YYNGEE. CDR3 DNA: TGTGCCAGCAGCGTAAGGACGGGAGCCCCCTACAATGAGCAGTTCTTC. Translated: CASSVRTGAPYNEQFF.

The V call is TRBV10-1, the J call TRBJ1-2; a weak D match, TRBD1 (5 bases). With 10 bases removed from V and 0 bases from J, the gap between germline ends came to 9 bases. The length of the CDR3 is 12 residues. Germline assignment: CDR1 WNHNN and CDR2 SYGVQD (reference sequence). The CDR3 bases are TGCGCCACCGACAGATCTAACTATGGCTACACCTTC. This sequence encodes CATDRSNYGYTF.